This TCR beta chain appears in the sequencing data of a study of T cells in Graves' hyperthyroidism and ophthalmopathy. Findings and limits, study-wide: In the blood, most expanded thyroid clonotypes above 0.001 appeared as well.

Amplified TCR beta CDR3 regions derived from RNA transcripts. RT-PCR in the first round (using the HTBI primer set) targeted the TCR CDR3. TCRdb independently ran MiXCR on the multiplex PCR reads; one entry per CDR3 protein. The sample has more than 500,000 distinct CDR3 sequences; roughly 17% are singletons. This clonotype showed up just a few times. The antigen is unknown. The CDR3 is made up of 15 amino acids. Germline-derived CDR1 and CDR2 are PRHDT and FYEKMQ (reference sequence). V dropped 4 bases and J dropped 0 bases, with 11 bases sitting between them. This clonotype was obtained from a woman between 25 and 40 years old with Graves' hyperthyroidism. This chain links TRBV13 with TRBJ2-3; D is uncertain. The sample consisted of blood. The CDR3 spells CASSSRAHSTDTQYF. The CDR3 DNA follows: TGTGCCAGCAGCTCCCGGGCACACAGCACAGATACGCAGTATTTT. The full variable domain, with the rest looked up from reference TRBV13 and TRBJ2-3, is AAGVIQSPRHLIKEKRETATLKCYPIPRHDTVYWYQQGPGQDPQFLISFYEKMQSDKGSIPDRFSAQQFSDYHSELNMSSLELGDSALYFCASSSRAHSTDTQYFGPGTRLTVL.